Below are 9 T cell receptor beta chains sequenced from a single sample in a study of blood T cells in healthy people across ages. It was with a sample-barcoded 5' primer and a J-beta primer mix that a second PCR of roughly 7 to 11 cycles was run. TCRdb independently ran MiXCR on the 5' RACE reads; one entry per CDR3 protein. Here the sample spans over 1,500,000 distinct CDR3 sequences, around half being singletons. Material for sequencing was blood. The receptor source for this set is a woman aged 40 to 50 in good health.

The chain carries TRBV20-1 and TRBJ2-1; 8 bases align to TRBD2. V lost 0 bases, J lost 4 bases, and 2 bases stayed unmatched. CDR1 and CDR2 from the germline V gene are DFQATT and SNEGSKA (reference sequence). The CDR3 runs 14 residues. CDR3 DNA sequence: TGCAGTGCTAGAGAGCGGGGGGATTACAATGAGCAGTTCTTC. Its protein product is CSARERGDYNEQFF.

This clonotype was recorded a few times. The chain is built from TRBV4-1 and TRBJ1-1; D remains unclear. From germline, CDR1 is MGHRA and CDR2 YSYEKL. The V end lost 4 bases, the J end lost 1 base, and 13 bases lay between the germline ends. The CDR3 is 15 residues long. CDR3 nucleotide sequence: TGCGCCAGCAGCCCCCTTTGGACGGGGAACACTGAAGCTTTCTTT. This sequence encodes CASSPLWTGNTEAFF.

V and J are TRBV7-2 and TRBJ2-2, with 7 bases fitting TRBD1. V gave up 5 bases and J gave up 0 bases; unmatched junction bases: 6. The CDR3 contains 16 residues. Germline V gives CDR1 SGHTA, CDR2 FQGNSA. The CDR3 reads CASSRTGQPNTGELFF. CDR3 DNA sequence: TGTGCCAGCAGCCGTACGGGACAGCCGAACACCGGGGAGCTGTTTTTT.

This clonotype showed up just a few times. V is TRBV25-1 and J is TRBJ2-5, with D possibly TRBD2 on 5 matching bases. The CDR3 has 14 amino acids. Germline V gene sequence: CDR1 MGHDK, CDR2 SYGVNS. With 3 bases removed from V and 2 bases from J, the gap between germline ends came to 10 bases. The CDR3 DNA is TGTGCCAGCAGTGAGCTCGGGGAGCAAGAGACCCAGTACTTC. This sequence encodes CASSELGEQETQYF.

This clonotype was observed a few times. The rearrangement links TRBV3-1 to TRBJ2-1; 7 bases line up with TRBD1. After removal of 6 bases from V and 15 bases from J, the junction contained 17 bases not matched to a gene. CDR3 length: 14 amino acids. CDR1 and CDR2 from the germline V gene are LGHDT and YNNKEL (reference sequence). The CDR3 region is CASSPTGCNDRPFF. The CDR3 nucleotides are TGTGCCAGCAGTCCGACAGGGTGTAATGACCGTCCGTTCTTC.

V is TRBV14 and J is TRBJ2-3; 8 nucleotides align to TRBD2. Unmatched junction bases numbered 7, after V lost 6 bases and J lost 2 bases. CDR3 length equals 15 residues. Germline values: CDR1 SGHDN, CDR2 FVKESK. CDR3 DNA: TGTGCCAGCAGTAGGCGGGGGGCGTACACAGATACGCAGTATTTT. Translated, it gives CASSRRGAYTDTQYF.

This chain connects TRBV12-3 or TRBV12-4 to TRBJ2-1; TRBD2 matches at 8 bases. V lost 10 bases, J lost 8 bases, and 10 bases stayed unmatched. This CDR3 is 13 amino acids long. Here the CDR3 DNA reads TGTGCCATCGGGGGGGAAGCTTACGATGAGCAGTTCTTC. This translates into CAIGGEAYDEQFF.

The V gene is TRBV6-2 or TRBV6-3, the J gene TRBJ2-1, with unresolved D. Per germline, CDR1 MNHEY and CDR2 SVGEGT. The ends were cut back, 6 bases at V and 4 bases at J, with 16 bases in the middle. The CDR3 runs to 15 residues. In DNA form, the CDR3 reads TGTGCCAGCAGGGAGACCCCCCCGATTTACAATGAGCAGTTCTTC. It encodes CASRETPPIYNEQFF.

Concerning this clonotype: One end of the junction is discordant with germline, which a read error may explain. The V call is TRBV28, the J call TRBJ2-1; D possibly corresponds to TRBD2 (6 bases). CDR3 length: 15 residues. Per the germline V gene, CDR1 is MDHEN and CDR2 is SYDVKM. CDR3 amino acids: CASSLGGNEGNKQFF. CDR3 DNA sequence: TGTGCCAGCAGTTTAGGGGGGAACGAAGGCAATAAGCAGTTCTTC.